A selection of T cell receptor beta chains follows, all from one sample in a study of cytomegalovirus exposure and HLA in healthy donors. Here immunoSEQ multiplex PCR was the method, and the copy in TCRdb shows in-frame clones only, minus some. The sample shows some 150,000 clones, roughly 78% of them seen only once. Sequenced material: PBMCs. The receptors here all came from a man in his fifties or sixties in good health and CMV-seropositive. Both conserved end residues are part of each CDR3. A D gene is named only where the DNA matches it firmly. Size values are once, few and many counts, or a class for expanded clones, and some rows have none.

v_gene	j_gene	abundance	d_gene	CDR3aa	CDR3nt
TRBV6-1	TRBJ1-5	-	-	CASANAGVGNQPQHF	TGTGCCAGTGCTAATGCGGGGGTAGGCAATCAGCCCCAGCATTTT
TRBV11-3	TRBJ2-1	-	-	CASSLDLDNEQFF	TGTGCCAGCAGCTTAGATCTCGACAATGAGCAGTTCTTC
TRBV10-3	TRBJ1-5	-	TRBD1	CAIRADRDNQPQHF	TGTGCCATCAGGGCCGACAGGGATAATCAGCCCCAGCATTTT
TRBV1	TRBJ1-3	-	-	CTSSLRWGAGNTIYF	-
TRBV9	TRBJ2-7	few	TRBD2	CASSVGLARPYEQYF	TGTGCCAGCAGCGTGGGACTAGCGAGGCCCTACGAGCAGTACTTC
TRBV6-1	TRBJ2-1	-	TRBD2	CASSTLAGGPGEQFF	TGTGCCAGCAGTACACTAGCGGGAGGGCCGGGTGAGCAGTTCTTC
TRBV28	TRBJ2-7	-	TRBD1	CASSRGQGAWEQYF	TGTGCCAGCAGTAGGGGACAGGGGGCTTGGGAGCAGTACTTC
TRBV18	TRBJ2-5	-	TRBD1	CASSLEQGYAETQYF	TGTGCCAGCTCACTTGAACAGGGGTACGCAGAGACCCAGTACTTC
TRBV9	TRBJ2-7	-	-	CASSVASRSTYEQYF	TGTGCCAGCAGCGTAGCGAGTCGGAGCACCTACGAGCAGTACTTC
TRBV27	TRBJ2-3	few	TRBD2	CASSLEAGGSTDTQYF	TGTGCCAGCAGTTTGGAGGCGGGAGGGAGCACAGATACGCAGTATTTT
TRBV7-9	TRBJ2-4	-	TRBD2	CASSRRGGLAKAKNIQYF	TGTGCCAGCAGCCGCCGGGGGGGACTAGCGAAAGCCAAAAACATTCAGTACTTC
TRBV13	TRBJ2-2	-	-	CASSFMSGELFF	TGTGCCAGCAGCTTTATGAGCGGGGAGCTGTTTTTT
TRBV27	TRBJ2-7	-	-	CASSLGTGSPYEQYF	TGTGCCAGCAGTTTGGGAACAGGGAGCCCCTACGAGCAGTACTTC
TRBV28	TRBJ2-4	-	-	CATNGGAKNIQYF	TGTGCCACTAACGGGGGAGCCAAAAACATTCAGTACTTC
TRBV5-1	TRBJ2-5	-	TRBD1	CASSEGTERETQYF	TGCGCCAGCAGCGAGGGGACAGAACGGGAGACCCAGTACTTC
TRBV11-2	TRBJ2-7	-	TRBD1	CASSLWTGDIGEQYF	TGTGCCAGCAGCCTTTGGACAGGGGACATCGGAGAGCAGTACTTC
TRBV5-8	TRBJ2-3	-	-	CASSFPTRGTRRDTQYF	TGTGCCAGCAGCTTCCCAACCCGGGGGACGAGGAGAGATACGCAGTATTTT
TRBV2	TRBJ2-7	-	-	CASREERDSYEQYF	TGTGCCAGCAGGGAGGAGAGGGATTCCTACGAGCAGTACTTC